The rows below give T cell receptor beta chains drawn from one sample of a study of blood T cells in healthy people across ages. One entry per CDR3 protein, called by TCRdb with MiXCR from the 5' RACE reads. The sample shows around 650,000 distinct CDR3 sequences, roughly 43% of them seen only once. The sample consisted of blood. The receptors come from a man older than 75 in good health. The CDR3 runs from the conserved cysteine through the conserved F or W. D genes are given only for firm matches. Size tells how often a clone was seen (once, few, many) or the class of an expanded clone, and some rows leave it out.

d_call	v_call	j_call	clone_size	cdr3_aa	cdr3_nt
TRBD2	TRBV7-2	TRBJ2-7	few	CASSFSGGAFRSYEQYF	TGTGCCAGCAGCTTTAGCGGGGGGGCATTTAGGTCCTACGAGCAGTACTTC
TRBD2	TRBV20-1	TRBJ2-1	NA	CSATSGRGNEQFF	TGCAGTGCTACTAGCGGGAGAGGCAATGAGCAGTTCTTC
NA	TRBV20-1	TRBJ2-5	many	CSGTQRETQYF	TGCAGTGGAACCCAGCGGGAGACCCAGTACTTC
TRBD2	TRBV4-1	TRBJ2-7	few	CASSLAMGLSSYEQYF	TGCGCCAGCAGCCTGGCGATGGGACTAAGCTCCTACGAGCAGTACTTC
TRBD1	TRBV10-3	TRBJ1-2	NA	CAISAGGEEGYTF	TGTGCCATCAGTGCAGGGGGCGAGGAGGGCTACACCTTC
NA	TRBV12-3/TRBV12-4	TRBJ2-3	NA	CASSIGVTDTQYF	TGTGCCAGCAGTATAGGGGTCACAGATACGCAGTATTTT
TRBD2	TRBV7-2	TRBJ2-3	NA	CASSLQSGVSTDTQYF	TGTGCCAGCAGCTTACAGAGCGGGGTTAGCACAGATACGCAGTATTTT
NA	TRBV20-1	TRBJ2-5	few	CSARDTSPVQETQYF	TGCAGTGCTAGAGATACCTCCCCGGTACAAGAGACCCAGTACTTC
NA	TRBV6-2/TRBV6-3	TRBJ2-7	NA	CASSRTASRVYEQYF	TGTGCCAGCAGTAGAACAGCGTCGAGAGTCTACGAGCAGTACTTC
NA	TRBV5-1	TRBJ2-1	few	CASSPKRQAIYNEQFF	TGCGCCAGCAGCCCAAAAAGACAGGCGATCTACAATGAGCAGTTCTTC
TRBD1	TRBV9	TRBJ1-2	many	CASSVVGTGGAKGYTF	TGTGCCAGCAGCGTAGTCGGGACAGGGGGCGCGAAGGGCTACACCTTC
NA	TRBV15	TRBJ2-3	NA	CATSRPPVDTQYF	TGTGCCACCAGCAGACCCCCCGTAGATACGCAGTATTTT
NA	TRBV6-1	TRBJ1-1	NA	CASSSRRRENTEAFF	TGTGCCAGCAGTTCAAGGCGGAGGGAGAACACTGAAGCTTTCTTT
TRBD1	TRBV20-1	TRBJ2-5	NA	CSARSTRLAQGAQYF	TGCAGTGCTAGATCTACTCGGCTCGCTCAGGGGGCCCAGTACTTC
NA	TRBV5-4	TRBJ1-1	few	CASSLDPRGGTEAFF	TGTGCCAGCAGCTTGGACCCCCGTGGGGGCACTGAAGCTTTCTTT
NA	TRBV28	TRBJ2-6	NA	CASSPPGHSGANVLTF	TGTGCCAGCAGTCCCCCCGGGCACTCTGGGGCCAACGTCCTGACTTTC
NA	TRBV9	TRBJ2-6	NA	CASSPRVTGANVLTF	TGTGCCAGCAGCCCCAGGGTCACTGGGGCCAACGTCCTGACTTTC
NA	TRBV12-3/TRBV12-4	TRBJ1-4	NA	CASSFRSSGIRTNEKLFF	TGTGCCAGCAGTTTTCGGTCATCGGGGATTAGAACTAATGAAAAACTGTTTTTT
TRBD2	TRBV4-3	TRBJ2-3	NA	CASSQDPSGYTDTQYF	TGCGCCAGCAGCCAAGACCCTAGCGGCTACACAGATACGCAGTATTTT
NA	TRBV7-2	TRBJ1-2	NA	CASSLREQANYGYTF	TGTGCCAGCAGCTTAAGGGAGCAGGCCAACTATGGCTACACCTTC
TRBD2	TRBV7-9	TRBJ2-1	NA	CASSLGTSGNNEQFF	TGTGCCAGCAGCTTAGGGACTAGCGGTAATAATGAGCAGTTCTTC
NA	TRBV30	TRBJ2-2	NA	CAWSPGMNTGELFF	TGTGCCTGGAGTCCGGGGATGAACACCGGGGAGCTGTTTTTT
NA	TRBV2	TRBJ2-5	NA	CASSESQIQETQYF	TGTGCCAGCAGTGAATCGCAGATTCAAGAGACCCAGTACTTC
TRBD1	TRBV3-1	TRBJ2-3	few	CASSQRTGISADTQYF	TGTGCCAGCAGCCAAAGGACAGGGATCTCCGCAGATACGCAGTATTTT
TRBD1	TRBV5-1	TRBJ2-2	NA	CASSFQDRIPGELFF	TGCGCCAGCAGCTTCCAGGACAGGATCCCCGGGGAGCTGTTTTTT
TRBD2	TRBV5-1	TRBJ2-1	many	CASRLGLAGVDEQFF	TGCGCCAGCCGATTGGGGCTAGCGGGAGTTGATGAGCAGTTCTTC
NA	TRBV3-1	TRBJ1-1	once	CASGQGPTGTTEAFF	TGTGCCAGCGGCCAAGGCCCCACAGGGACGACTGAAGCTTTCTTT
TRBD1	TRBV5-1	TRBJ2-5	NA	CASSDRDRNYQETQYF	TGCGCCAGCAGCGACCGGGACAGGAATTACCAAGAGACCCAGTACTTC
NA	TRBV12-3/TRBV12-4	TRBJ1-4	few	CASSSEHLGRLFF	TGTGCCAGCAGCTCGGAACATCTAGGAAGACTGTTTTTT
TRBD2	TRBV12-5	TRBJ2-1	few	CASGLGLAGGYEQFF	TGTGCTAGTGGTCTCGGACTAGCGGGAGGGTATGAGCAGTTCTTC
TRBD1	TRBV5-1	TRBJ2-5	NA	CASSWDRVRETRYF	TGCGCCAGCAGCTGGGACAGGGTCCGGGAGACCCGGTACTTC
NA	TRBV5-1	TRBJ1-1	few	CASSLGSESQAFF	TGCGCCAGCAGCCTCGGGAGTGAATCCCAAGCTTTCTTT
NA	TRBV7-2	TRBJ1-2	NA	CASSLRGGATYYGYTF	TGTGCCAGCAGCCTGCGGGGAGGGGCGACCTACTATGGCTACACCTTC
NA	TRBV6-2/TRBV6-3	TRBJ1-2	NA	CASSYEGFGYTF	TGTGCCAGCAGTTACGAAGGGTTTGGCTACACCTTC
NA	TRBV20-1	TRBJ2-3	NA	CSARDQWRLTDTQYF	TGCAGTGCTAGAGATCAGTGGAGACTCACAGATACGCAGTATTTT
TRBD2	TRBV9	TRBJ2-7	NA	CASSVLPLPSGRDEQYF	TGTGCCAGCAGCGTACTCCCTCTGCCTAGCGGGAGGGACGAGCAGTACTTC
TRBD1	TRBV9	TRBJ2-1	NA	CASSGSRGNYEQFF	TGTGCCAGCAGCGGATCCAGGGGGAACTATGAGCAGTTCTTC
TRBD2	TRBV7-9	TRBJ2-5	NA	CASSLGLAGEGETQYF	TGTGCCAGCAGCTTAGGGCTAGCGGGAGAGGGAGAGACCCAGTACTTC
NA	TRBV20-1	TRBJ1-4	few	CSASGTSREKLFF	TGCAGTGCCTCCGGGACGTCTCGGGAAAAACTGTTTTTT
NA	TRBV29-1	TRBJ2-3	many	CSVGGPLTDTQYF	TGCAGCGTTGGAGGGCCCCTCACAGATACGCAGTATTTT
NA	TRBV20-1	TRBJ2-1	NA	CSAEARGPYNEQFF	TGCAGTGCAGAAGCCCGGGGCCCCTACAATGAGCAGTTCTTC
NA	TRBV18	TRBJ2-5	NA	CASSPGRAPETQYF	TGTGCCAGCTCACCGGGCAGGGCCCCAGAGACCCAGTACTTC
NA	TRBV20-1	TRBJ2-5	NA	CSASGGDKVQETQYF	TGCAGTGCTAGCGGAGGCGACAAAGTACAAGAGACCCAGTACTTC
NA	TRBV29-1	TRBJ1-2	NA	CSVVSPPYGYTF	TGCAGCGTTGTTTCCCCTCCGTATGGCTACACCTTC
TRBD2	TRBV30	TRBJ2-7	NA	CAWSVPRLAGGPSGNEQYF	TGTGCCTGGAGTGTACCGAGACTAGCGGGAGGGCCCTCGGGGAATGAGCAGTACTTC
NA	TRBV27	TRBJ2-2	few	CASSVANTGELFF	TGTGCCAGCAGTGTCGCGAACACCGGGGAGCTGTTTTTT
NA	TRBV4-3	TRBJ2-1	few	CASSQDTGHYNEQFF	TGCGCCAGCAGCCAAGACACGGGACACTACAATGAGCAGTTCTTC
NA	TRBV7-8	TRBJ2-3	NA	CASSLYRADTQYF	TGTGCCAGCAGCCTGTACAGGGCAGATACGCAGTATTTT